Following are 17 T cell receptor beta chains from one sample sequenced in a study of shared clonotypes between healthy human individuals. Method: immunoSEQ multiplex PCR; TCRdb's copy keeps in-frame clones and lacks some. The sample consists of under 1,100,000 clones, roughly 70% of them appearing once. Sequencing used memory CD4+ T cells sorted from blood. Subset here: CD45RA-negative fraction. The receptors were sampled from a man between 18 and 29 years old in good health.

J is TRBJ2-1 and V is TRBV6-1, with D possibly TRBD2 on 6 matching bases. From germline, CDR1 is MNHNS and CDR2 SASEGT. The CDR3 is 15 amino acids. V lost 1 base to trimming and J lost 8 bases, with 15 bases between them. The CDR3 nucleotides are TGTGCCAGCAGTGAAGTCCGGCCGGGGGACGATGAGCAGTTCTTC. This sequence encodes CASSEVRPGDDEQFF.

The chain uses TRBV30 and TRBJ2-7, with 10 positions matching TRBD2. Germline CDR1 and CDR2: GTSNPN and SVGIG (reference sequence). V shed 5 bases and J 2 bases; nucleotides not matched to a gene: 24. CDR3 length: 20 residues. CDR3 loop: CAWAGQAWDSGRAQPYEQYF. In nucleotides, the CDR3 is TGTGCCTGGGCGGGACAGGCCTGGGACAGCGGGAGGGCGCAGCCCTACGAGCAGTACTTC.

This chain links TRBV9 with TRBJ1-4, with 10 nucleotides matching TRBD1. CDR1 is SGDLS and CDR2 is YYNGEE in the germline V gene. The V gene end was trimmed by 4 bases and the J gene end by 8 bases; junction bases not matched to a gene: 5. This CDR3 contains 14 residues. The CDR3 sequence is CASSSGQGSEKLFF. CDR3 nucleotides: TGTGCCAGCAGCTCGGGACAGGGGAGCGAAAAACTGTTTTTT.

The table lists this clone with many counts. The V gene is TRBV19, the J gene TRBJ1-2; TRBD1 agrees at 7 bases. V trimming: 5 bases; J trimming: 7 bases; junction bases outside the gene matches: 10. The germline gives CDR1 LNHDA, CDR2 SQIVND (reference sequence). The CDR3 totals 14 residues. CDR3 in amino acids: CASSPRGQRSGYTF. Here the CDR3 DNA reads TGTGCCAGTAGTCCAAGGGGACAGCGGAGTGGCTACACCTTC.

In this sample, this clone turned up a few times. The chain has TRBV18 and TRBJ1-5; D not certain. Germline V gene data show CDR1 as KGHSH and CDR2 as LQKENI. The CDR3 spans 13 residues. The V end was cut by 5 bases, the J end by 5 bases, with 10 bases between. The CDR3 DNA reads as TGTGCCAGCTCAACTCTTAGGGATCAGCCCCAGCATTTT. Its protein product is CASSTLRDQPQHF.

The rearrangement joins TRBV2 to TRBJ2-3, with 14 bases aligning to TRBD2. Germline V CDR1 and CDR2: SNHLY, FYNNEI. V gave up 7 bases and J gave up 3 bases; unmatched junction bases: 6. This CDR3 region has 16 residues. DNA for the CDR3: TGTGCCAGCACGACTAGCGGGAGGGCCGGGACAGATACGCAGTATTTT. It yields the protein CASTTSGRAGTDTQYF.

In the case of this clone: The same CDR3 is also encoded by other DNA sequences in this sample. This chain links TRBV19 with TRBJ1-3; D is ambiguous. The germline CDR1 and CDR2 sequences are LNHDA and SQIVND (reference sequence). The V end lost 3 bases, the J end lost 3 bases, and 9 bases lay between the germline ends. CDR3 length: 14 residues. This CDR3 reads CASSIGQFGNTIYF. Here the CDR3 DNA reads TGTGCCAGTAGTATCGGGCAGTTTGGAAACACCATATATTTT. Filled out from reference TRBV19 and TRBJ1-3, the complete variable domain reads DGGITQSPKYLFRKEGQNVTLSCEQNLNHDAMYWYRQDPGQGLRLIYYSQIVNDFQKGDIAEGYSVSREKKESFPLTVTSAQKNPTAFYLCASSIGQFGNTIYFGEGSWLTVV.

J is TRBJ2-7 and V is TRBV5-4; no clear D gene. The germline CDR1 and CDR2 sequences are SGHNT and YYREEE (reference sequence). The CDR3 is 15 residues long. V lost 3 bases and J 0 bases, leaving 13 bases between the germline ends. The CDR3 sequence is CASSSPLANSYEQYF. The CDR3 DNA reads TGTGCCAGCAGCTCCCCATTGGCGAACTCCTACGAGCAGTACTTC.

The chain employs TRBV4-1 and TRBJ1-1, with D possibly being TRBD1 (5 bases). This CDR3 spans 15 amino acids. Trimming removed 1 base from V and 1 base from J, with 10 bases in between. Germline CDR1 is MGHRA and CDR2 is YSYEKL. CDR3 coding DNA: TGCGCCAGCAGCCAAGGGGGGACCAAGAACACTGAAGCTTTCTTT. Translated, it gives CASSQGGTKNTEAFF.

This chain joins TRBV10-1 and TRBJ2-2, with 7 bases matching TRBD1. Germline V gives CDR1 WNHNN, CDR2 SYGVQD (reference sequence). J gave up 1 base and V 5 bases, and 4 bases lay outside the gene matches. CDR3 length: 15 residues. CDR3 DNA: TGCGCCAGCAGTTCCGGGACAGTGAACACCGGGGAGCTGTTTTTT. As protein: CASSSGTVNTGELFF.

CDR3 DNA: TGTGCCAGCAGCGTAGTAGGGGAGGCGAGTTCACCCCTCCACTTT. Translating gives CASSVVGEASSPLHF. The chain combines TRBV7-2 with TRBJ1-6; possibly TRBD1 for D (5 bases). Germline V CDR1 and CDR2: SGHTA, FQGNSA. V lost 5 bases, J lost 9 bases, and 17 bases lay in between. There are 15 residues in the CDR3.

The chain carries TRBV27 and TRBJ2-2; 12 bases agree with TRBD2. J lost 0 bases, V lost 3 bases, and 11 bases had no gene match. Germline V gene data show CDR1 as MNHEY and CDR2 as SMNVEV (reference sequence). The CDR3 totals 20 residues. The CDR3 loop reads CASSFRQRTSGATNTGELFF. CDR3 sequence (DNA): TGTGCCAGCAGTTTCCGGCAGCGGACTAGCGGGGCCACGAACACCGGGGAGCTGTTTTTT.

The J gene is TRBJ1-3, the V gene TRBV7-2, with a possible D match to TRBD1 (5 bases). CDR3 length equals 15 residues. Germline values: CDR1 SGHTA, CDR2 FQGNSA. Trimming stripped 1 base from V and 3 bases from J, with 10 bases between. The CDR3 DNA sequence: TGTGCCAGCAGCTTAGATGGGGCCTTTGGAAACACCATATATTTT. As protein: CASSLDGAFGNTIYF.

The chain couples TRBV7-2 to TRBJ2-7; D ambiguous. The V and J ends lost 2 bases and 5 bases respectively, with 10 bases between them. This CDR3 region has 13 residues. CDR1 is SGHTA, CDR2 FQGNSA, per germline. CDR3: CASSLLLVHEQYF. The DNA for the CDR3 is TGTGCCAGCAGCTTATTGTTAGTCCACGAGCAGTACTTC.

The chain combines TRBV19 with TRBJ2-7; 9 nucleotides line up with TRBD1. The CDR3 covers 14 residues. The ends lost 10 bases at V and 1 base at J; junction bases unmatched: 8. Germline-derived CDR1 and CDR2 are LNHDA and SQIVND (reference sequence). This CDR3 is CATRPDRGSYEQYF. For the CDR3, the DNA is TGTGCCACTCGACCGGACAGGGGATCCTACGAGCAGTACTTC.

V usage is TRBV7-9 and J usage is TRBJ1-2, with D hard to call. V dropped 1 base and J dropped 8 bases, with 17 bases sitting between them. Germline V gene data show CDR1 as SEHNR and CDR2 as FQNEAQ (reference sequence). CDR3 length: 15 amino acids. CDR3 bases: TGTGCCAGCAGCTTAGGAGGTTCGGATGCGAACGGCTACACCTTC. The encoded protein is CASSLGGSDANGYTF. The whole variable domain, filled in from reference TRBV7-9 and TRBJ1-2, reads DTGVSQNPRHKITKRGQNVTFRCDPISEHNRLYWYRQTLGQGPEFLTYFQNEAQLEKSRLLSDRFSAERPKGSFSTLEIQRTEQGDSAMYLCASSLGGSDANGYTFGSGTRLTVV.

This chain joins TRBV4-1 and TRBJ1-2; 7 nucleotides match TRBD1. The length of the CDR3 is 18 residues. Trimming cost V 4 bases and J 4 bases; bases outside gene matches: 18. Looked up from germline, CDR1 is MGHRA and CDR2 is YSYEKL. The CDR3 spells CASSLRDRSGNRGYGYTF. The CDR3, as DNA: TGCGCCAGCAGCCTCCGGGACAGATCAGGGAACAGGGGCTATGGCTACACCTTC.